The present entry profiles one TCR beta chain with its context. Antigen specificity is unknown. The method was immunoSEQ multiplex PCR; TCRdb's version includes in-frame clones alone and lacks a portion of them. This table holds roughly 180,000 clones, 80% to 90% found once. The CDR3 length is 18 residues. This sample was taken from a study of T cell responses to AZD1222 COVID-19 vaccine. Study in general: Pooled samples include second doses given at about 4 or 12 weeks.

Study-level points and caveats: Unmutated variant regions are reportedly the target of nearly half of TCRs that are spike-specific. The peak T cell response came first, and repertoires were sampled only after it.

The gene calls are TRBV21-1 and TRBJ1-6; the D call of TRBD1 is as the table states it, not checked on the DNA. TRBV21-1 is recorded as a pseudogene. The TCR sequence derives from an adult in good health. The starting material was peripheral blood, obtained on day 0 of AZD1222 vaccination. The CDR3 nucleotides are TGTGCCAGCAGCAAAAGCCCGGGACAGGGAAAAAACAATTCACCCCTCCACTTT. Translation gives CASSKSPGQGKNNSPLHF.